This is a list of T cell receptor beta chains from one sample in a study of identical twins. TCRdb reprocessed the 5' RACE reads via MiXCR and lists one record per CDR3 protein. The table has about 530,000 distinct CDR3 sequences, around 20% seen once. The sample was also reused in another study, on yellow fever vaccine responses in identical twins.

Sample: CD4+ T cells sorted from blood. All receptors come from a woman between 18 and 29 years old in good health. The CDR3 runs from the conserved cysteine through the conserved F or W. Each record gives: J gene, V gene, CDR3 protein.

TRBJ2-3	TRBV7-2	CASSLIRGDTQYF
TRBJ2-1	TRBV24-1	CATSDLQGHPYNEQFF
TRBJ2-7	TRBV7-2	CASSLYLGEQYF
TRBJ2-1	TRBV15	CATSRDGALLLTDTYNEQFF
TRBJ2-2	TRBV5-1	CASSYGQASHTGELFF
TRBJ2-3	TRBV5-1	CASSKSGIRDTQYF
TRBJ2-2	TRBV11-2	CASSPLVPNTGELFF
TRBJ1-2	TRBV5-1	CASSATGENYGYTF
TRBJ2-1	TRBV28	CASSNPGGYSYNEQFF
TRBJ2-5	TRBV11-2	CASSLGRGLANNQETQYF
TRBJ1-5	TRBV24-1	CATSTDRGGQPQHF
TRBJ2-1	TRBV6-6	CASSQPSGEGFF
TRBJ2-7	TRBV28	CASSSGILGRYEQYF
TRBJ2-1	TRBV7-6	CASSQGPGAGYNEQFF
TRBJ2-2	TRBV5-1	CASSLAMIAGELFF
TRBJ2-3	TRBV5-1	CASSLMGTSGSFDTDTQYF
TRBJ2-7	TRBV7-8	CASSSGHSSYEQYF
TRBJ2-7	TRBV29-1	CSVSDRNRYEQYF
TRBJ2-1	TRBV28	CASSYRLGEQFF
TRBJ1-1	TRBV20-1	CSPSGVTEAFF
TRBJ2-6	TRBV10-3	CAISPTGFLSGANVLTF
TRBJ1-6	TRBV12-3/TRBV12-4	CASTPGYNSPLHF
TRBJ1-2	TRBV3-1	CASSHTTGHGYTF
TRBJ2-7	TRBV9	CASSMTGDLALEQYF
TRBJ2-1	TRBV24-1	CATSVPGPEVYNEQFF
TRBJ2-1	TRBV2	CASRETWSNEQFF
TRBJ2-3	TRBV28	CASSFGTSGRWSTDTQYF
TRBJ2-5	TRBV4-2	CASSQDSLAGGPETQYF
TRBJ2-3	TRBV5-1	CASSLAGDPTDTQYF
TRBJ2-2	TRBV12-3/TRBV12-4	CASRDKGVAVWGPTGELFF
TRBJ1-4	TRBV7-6	CASSYGQGAPNEKLFF